The present T cell receptor beta chain was sequenced within a study of CD4+ T cells in melanoma. The study, taken as a whole, reports: CD8+ T cell, macrophage and B cell function reportedly correlated with neoantigen-specific CD4+ T cells. Reportedly, melanoma neoantigen-specific CD4+ T cells showed varied differentiation states.

From germline, CDR1 is MNHEY and CDR2 SMNVEV (reference sequence). This CDR3 comprises 18 residues. V gave up 5 bases and J gave up 3 bases; unmatched junction bases: 12. Sequencing used immunoSEQ multiplex PCR; TCRdb keeps in-frame clones, though not all of them. The data show about 140,000 clones, around 90% seen once. On this clone: Its antigen is not known.

The V call is TRBV27, the J call TRBJ2-3; 12 nucleotides align to TRBD2. The sequence derives from a human donor with melanoma. Here the CDR3 reads CASSPPPPTSGGTDTQYF. The CDR3 DNA reads as TGTGCCAGCAGTCCGCCCCCCCCTACTAGCGGGGGGACAGATACGCAGTATTTT.